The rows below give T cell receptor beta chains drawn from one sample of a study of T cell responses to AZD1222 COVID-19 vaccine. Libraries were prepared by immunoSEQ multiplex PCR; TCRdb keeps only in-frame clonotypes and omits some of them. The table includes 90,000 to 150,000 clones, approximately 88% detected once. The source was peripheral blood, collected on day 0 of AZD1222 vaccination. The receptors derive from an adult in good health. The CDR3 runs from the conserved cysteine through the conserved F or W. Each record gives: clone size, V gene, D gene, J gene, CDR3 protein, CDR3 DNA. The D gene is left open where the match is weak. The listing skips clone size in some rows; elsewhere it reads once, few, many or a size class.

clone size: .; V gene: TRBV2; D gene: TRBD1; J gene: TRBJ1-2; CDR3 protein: CATTLQGNYGYTF; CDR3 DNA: TGTGCCACAACCCTACAGGGGAACTATGGCTACACCTTC
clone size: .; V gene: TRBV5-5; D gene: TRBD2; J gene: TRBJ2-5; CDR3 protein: CASSSGGLAGKETQYF; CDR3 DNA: TGTGCCAGCAGCTCTGGGGGACTAGCGGGGAAAGAGACCCAGTACTTC
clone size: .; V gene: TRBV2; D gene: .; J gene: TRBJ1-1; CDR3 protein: CASSEEDMNTEAFF; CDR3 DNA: TGTGCCAGCAGTGAAGAGGACATGAACACTGAAGCTTTCTTT
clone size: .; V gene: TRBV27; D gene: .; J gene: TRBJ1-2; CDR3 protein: CASSLNSRAPQPLYGYTF; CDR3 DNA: TGTGCCAGCAGTTTAAACTCTCGGGCGCCCCAGCCCCTCTATGGCTACACCTTC
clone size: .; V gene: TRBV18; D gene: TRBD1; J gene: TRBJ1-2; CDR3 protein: CASSPEQGLSGGYTF; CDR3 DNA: TGTGCCAGCTCACCGGAACAGGGGCTCTCAGGCGGCTACACCTTC
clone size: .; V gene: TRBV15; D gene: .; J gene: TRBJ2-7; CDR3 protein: CATSRDRVQGFYEQYF; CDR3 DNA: TGTGCCACCAGCAGAGATCGGGTTCAGGGGTTCTACGAGCAGTACTTC
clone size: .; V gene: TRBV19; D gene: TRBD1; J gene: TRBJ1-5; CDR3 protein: CASSTRQGNNQPQHF; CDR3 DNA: TGTGCCAGTAGTACGCGACAGGGTAATAATCAGCCCCAGCATTTT
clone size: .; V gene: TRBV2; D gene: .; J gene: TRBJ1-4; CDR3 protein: CASRTGTTPAYNEKLFF; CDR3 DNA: TGTGCCAGCAGGACCGGGACCACCCCAGCGTATAATGAAAAACTGTTTTTT
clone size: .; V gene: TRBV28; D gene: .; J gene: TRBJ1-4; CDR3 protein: CASSNEGKYEKLFF; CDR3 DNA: TGTGCCAGCAGTAACGAGGGGAAGTATGAAAAACTGTTTTTT
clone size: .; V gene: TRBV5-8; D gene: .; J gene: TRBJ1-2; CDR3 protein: CASSLSNYGYTF; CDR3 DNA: TGTGCCAGCAGCTTATCGAACTATGGCTACACCTTC
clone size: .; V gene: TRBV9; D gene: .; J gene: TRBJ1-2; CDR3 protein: CASSVAFGGAFGGYTF; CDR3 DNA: TGTGCCAGCAGCGTAGCTTTCGGGGGCGCGTTCGGGGGCTACACCTTC
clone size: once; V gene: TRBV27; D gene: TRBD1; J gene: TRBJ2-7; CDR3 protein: CASSTGGSYEQYF; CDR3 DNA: TGTGCCAGCAGTACAGGGGGGTCCTACGAGCAGTACTTC
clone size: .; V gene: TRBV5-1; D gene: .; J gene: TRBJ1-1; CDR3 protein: CASSFADEAFF; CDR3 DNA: TGCGCCAGCAGCTTTGCGGATGAAGCTTTCTTT
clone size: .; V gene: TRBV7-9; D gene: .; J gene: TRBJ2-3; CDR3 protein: CASSRRGTSTDTQYF; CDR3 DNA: TGTGCCAGCAGCCGCCGGGGGACTAGCACAGATACGCAGTATTTT
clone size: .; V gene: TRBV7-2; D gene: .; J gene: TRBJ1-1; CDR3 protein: CASSREFMNTEAFF; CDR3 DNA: TGTGCCAGCAGCCGGGAGTTCATGAACACTGAAGCTTTCTTT
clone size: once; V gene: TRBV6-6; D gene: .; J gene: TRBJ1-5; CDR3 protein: CATRSGAEHQPQHF; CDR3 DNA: TGTGCCACCCGGTCGGGAGCGGAACATCAGCCCCAGCATTTT
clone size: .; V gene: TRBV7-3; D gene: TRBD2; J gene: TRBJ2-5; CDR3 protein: CASSASSAGGKETQYF; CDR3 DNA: TGTGCCAGCAGCGCCTCTAGTGCGGGGGGTAAAGAGACCCAGTACTTC
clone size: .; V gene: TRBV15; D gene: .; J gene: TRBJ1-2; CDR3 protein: CATSRDNKGTGYTF; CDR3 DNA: TGTGCCACCAGCAGAGATAACAAGGGTACGGGCTACACCTTC
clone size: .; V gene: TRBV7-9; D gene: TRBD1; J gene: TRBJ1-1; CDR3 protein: CASRWGTGGIGDTEAFF; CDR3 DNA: TGTGCCAGCAGGTGGGGGACAGGGGGCATAGGGGATACTGAAGCTTTCTTT
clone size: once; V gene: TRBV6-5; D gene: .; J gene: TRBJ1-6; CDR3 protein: CASSYAGNSPLHF; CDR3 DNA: TGTGCCAGCAGTTACGCAGGAAATTCACCCCTCCACTTT
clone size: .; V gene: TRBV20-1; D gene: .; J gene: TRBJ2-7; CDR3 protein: CSASALVEQYF; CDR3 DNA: TGCAGTGCTAGTGCCCTGGTGGAGCAGTACTTC
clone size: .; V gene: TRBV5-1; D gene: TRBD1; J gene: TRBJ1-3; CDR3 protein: CASSSGTGTGNTIYF; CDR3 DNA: TGCGCCAGCAGCTCCGGGACAGGGACTGGAAACACCATATATTTT
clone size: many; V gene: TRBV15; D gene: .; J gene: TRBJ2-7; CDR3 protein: CATLEGSYEQYF; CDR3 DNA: TGTGCCACCTTAGAGGGGTCCTACGAGCAGTACTTC
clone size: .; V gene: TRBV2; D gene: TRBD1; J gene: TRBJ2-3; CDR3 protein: CASRTGQGTDTQYF; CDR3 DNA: TGTGCCAGCAGGACGGGACAGGGCACAGATACGCAGTATTTT
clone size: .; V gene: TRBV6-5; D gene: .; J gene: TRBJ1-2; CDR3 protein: CASSSGGLVYGYTF; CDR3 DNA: TGTGCCAGCAGTTCTGGGGGACTGGTATATGGCTACACCTTC
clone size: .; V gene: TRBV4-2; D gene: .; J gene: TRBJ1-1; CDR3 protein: CASSQESAGDTEAFF; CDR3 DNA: TGTGCCAGCAGCCAAGAGTCGGCGGGGGACACTGAAGCTTTCTTT
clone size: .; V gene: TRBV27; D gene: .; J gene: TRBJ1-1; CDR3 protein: CASSLSLLPNTEAFF; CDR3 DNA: TGTGCCAGCAGTTTATCCCTTCTGCCGAACACTGAAGCTTTCTTT
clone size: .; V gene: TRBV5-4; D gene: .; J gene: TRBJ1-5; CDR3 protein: CASSLSGASAQPQHF; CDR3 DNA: TGTGCCAGCAGCTTGTCAGGCGCCTCGGCTCAGCCCCAGCATTTT
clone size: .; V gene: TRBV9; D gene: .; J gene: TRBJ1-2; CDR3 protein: CASSAVDVLGYTF; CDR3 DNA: TGTGCCAGCAGCGCCGTTGATGTCTTAGGCTACACCTTC
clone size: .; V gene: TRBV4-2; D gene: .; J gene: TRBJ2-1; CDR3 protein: CASSQGRGGRSSYNEQFF; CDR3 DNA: TGTGCCAGCAGCCAAGGGAGGGGCGGGCGCAGCTCCTACAATGAGCAGTTCTTC
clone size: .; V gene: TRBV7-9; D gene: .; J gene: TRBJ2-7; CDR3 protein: CASSLGADFYEQYF; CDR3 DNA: TGTGCCAGCAGCTTAGGGGCAGATTTTTACGAGCAGTACTTC
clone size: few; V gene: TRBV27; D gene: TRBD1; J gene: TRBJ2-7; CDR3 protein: CASSPGQGFNEQYF; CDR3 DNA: TGTGCCAGCAGCCCCGGACAGGGATTCAACGAGCAGTACTTC
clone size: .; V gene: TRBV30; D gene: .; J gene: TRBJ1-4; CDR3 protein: CAWSAPRATNEKLFF; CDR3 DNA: TGTGCCTGGAGCGCCCCCCGTGCAACTAATGAAAAACTGTTTTTT
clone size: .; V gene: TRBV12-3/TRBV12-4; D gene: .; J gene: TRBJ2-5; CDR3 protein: CASSFGGQETQYF; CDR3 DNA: TGTGCCAGCAGTTTTGGGGGGCAAGAGACCCAGTACTTC
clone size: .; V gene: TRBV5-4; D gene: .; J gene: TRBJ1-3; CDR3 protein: CASSTRGGSGNTIYF; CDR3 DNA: TGTGCCAGCAGCACCCGGGGGGGCTCTGGAAACACCATATATTTT